This T cell receptor (beta chain) was profiled in a study of blood T cell repertoires in COVID-19. The assay was immunoSEQ multiplex PCR, and TCRdb's table has in-frame clones only and misses some. The sample includes under 200,000 clones, around four fifths of them seen just once. The CDR3 totals 15 residues. Looked up from germline, CDR1 is SGHNT and CDR2 is YENEEA. V lost 1 base and J lost 3; bases outside the gene matches: 5. Source material: peripheral blood. This receptor was identified in a man between 65 and 85 years old with acute or convalescent COVID-19. The chain joins TRBV11-3 to TRBJ2-7; 8 bases fit TRBD1. The CDR3 reads CASSLGGDRIYEQYF. CDR3 nucleotide sequence: TGTGCCAGCAGCTTAGGGGGGGACAGGATCTACGAGCAGTACTTC.